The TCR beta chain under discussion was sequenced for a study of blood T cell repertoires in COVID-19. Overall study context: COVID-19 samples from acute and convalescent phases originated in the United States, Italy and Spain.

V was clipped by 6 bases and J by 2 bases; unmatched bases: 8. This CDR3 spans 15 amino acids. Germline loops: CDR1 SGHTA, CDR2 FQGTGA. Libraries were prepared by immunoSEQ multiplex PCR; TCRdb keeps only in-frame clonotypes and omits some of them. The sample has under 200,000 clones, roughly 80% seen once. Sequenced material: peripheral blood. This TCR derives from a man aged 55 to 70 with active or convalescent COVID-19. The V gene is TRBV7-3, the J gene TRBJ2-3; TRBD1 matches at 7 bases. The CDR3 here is CASSQGTANTDTQYF. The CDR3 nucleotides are TGTGCCAGCAGTCAGGGGACAGCCAACACAGATACGCAGTATTTT.